Listed here are 10 T cell receptor beta chains from one sample, sequenced in a study of human T cells and chemical hapten exposure. Time point defined: patch test 1, 2 weeks after DPC sensitization. The sample's treatment: therapeutic diphenylcyclopropenone sensitization with weekly scalp DPC. TCRdb re-called the RACE reads with MiXCR, one entry per CDR3 protein. This table has some 190,000 distinct CDR3 sequences, around 20% appearing once. The sample in question was whole blood, obtained in connection with sensitization to the hapten diphenylcyclopropenone (DPC). The receptors were sampled from a woman between 50 and 59 years old with alopecia areata. Some clones in this sample may be carry-over from other donors' samples.

The chain recombines TRBV2 with TRBJ1-1; weak D call: TRBD1 (6 bases). The V end lost 10 bases, the J end lost 8 bases, and 11 bases lay between the germline ends. The CDR3 length is 10 residues. Germline CDR1 is SNHLY and CDR2 is FYNNEI. The CDR3, as DNA: TGTGCCACTCGGCAGGGGGAAGCTTTCTTT. Amino acids: CATRQGEAFF.

The chain links TRBV20-1 to TRBJ1-1, with TRBD1 as a possible D gene (5 bases). The CDR3 is made up of 15 amino acids. V was trimmed by 6 bases and J by 2 bases, leaving 19 bases between them. The germline V gene encodes CDR1 DFQATT and CDR2 SNEGSKA (reference sequence). Here the CDR3 DNA reads TGCAGTGCCCGACCGTTTGGGGGGGGTAACACTGAAGCTTTCTTT. The encoded protein is CSARPFGGGNTEAFF.

This clonotype was found a few times. V is TRBV18 and J is TRBJ1-2; D unclear. Germline CDR1 is KGHSH and CDR2 is LQKENI. V dropped 5 bases and J dropped 8 bases, with 15 bases sitting between them. CDR3 size: 13 residues. The CDR3 spells CASSSTTTIGYTF. CDR3 sequence (DNA): TGTGCCAGCTCATCAACAACTACAATCGGCTACACCTTC.

The chain uses TRBV7-8 and TRBJ1-4; D is unresolved. CDR3 size: 14 residues. Deletions cut 3 bases from V and 3 bases from J, with 8 bases between. Germline CDR1 is SGHVS and CDR2 is FQNEAQ. CDR3 sequence (DNA): TGTGCCAGCAGCTTTGACACCTCTAATGAAAAACTGTTTTTT. Translation gives CASSFDTSNEKLFF.

The chain carries TRBV7-9 and TRBJ1-3; 7 bases are a match to TRBD1. CDR1 is SEHNR, CDR2 FQNEAQ, per germline (reference sequence). V gave up 7 bases and J gave up 4 bases; unmatched junction bases: 10. This CDR3 spans 15 amino acids. The CDR3 is CASIPLGTEGNTIYF. The CDR3 DNA sequence: TGTGCCAGCATCCCTTTAGGGACAGAAGGAAACACCATATATTTT.

This clonotype was seen only a few times. The chain carries TRBV20-1 and TRBJ2-7; D may be TRBD1 or TRBD2 (5 bases each). CDR1 is DFQATT and CDR2 is SNEGSKA in the germline V gene (reference sequence). Trimming left V 3 bases short and J 3 bases short, with 12 bases between. CDR3 length: 13 residues. The CDR3 nucleotides are TGCAGTGCTAGCCGGGACGGAAGCTACGAGCAGTACTTC. Its protein product is CSASRDGSYEQYF.

The chain employs TRBV5-1 and TRBJ2-3, with D unclear. This CDR3 comprises 16 residues. The germline V gene has CDR1 SGHRS and CDR2 YFSETQ. Trimming pared 0 bases from V and 0 bases from J, leaving 11 bases between. For the CDR3, the DNA is TGCGCCAGCAGCTTGGCCGGCGGAGCTAGCACAGATACGCAGTATTTT. This sequence encodes CASSLAGGASTDTQYF.

A few counts support this clonotype. The CDR3 spells CASSSSREKLFF. CDR3 bases: TGTGCCAGCAGCTCGTCAAGGGAAAAACTGTTTTTT. The genes are TRBV7-9 and TRBJ1-4; D is unresolved. In germline, CDR1 is SEHNR, CDR2 FQNEAQ (reference sequence). This CDR3 comprises 12 residues. Trimming stripped 4 bases from V and 8 bases from J, with 8 bases between.

This clonotype has only a few counts. V gene TRBV5-1 combines with J gene TRBJ2-1; D uncertain. The V gene's germline CDR1 is SGHRS and CDR2 YFSETQ. This CDR3 region has 14 residues. V lost 4 bases to trimming and J lost 9 bases, with 17 bases between them. CDR3 nucleotides: TGCGCCAGCAGCCTTAGTTTAGAATTTACTGAGCAGTTCTTC. Residues: CASSLSLEFTEQFF.

The rearrangement joins TRBV7-8 to TRBJ2-5, with TRBD2 as a possible D gene (5 bases). The V gene's germline CDR1 is SGHVS and CDR2 FQNEAQ. The CDR3 is made up of 15 amino acids. V was pared by 1 base and J by 5 bases, with 14 bases between. DNA of the CDR3: TGTGCCAGCAGCTTAGATGAGGGTCGTAGGGAGACCCAGTACTTC. Translated: CASSLDEGRRETQYF. The variable domain in full, completed from reference TRBV7-8 and TRBJ2-5, reads GAGVSQSPRYKVAKRGQDVALRCDPISGHVSLFWYQQALGQGPEFLTYFQNEAQLDKSGLPSDRFFAERPEGSVSTLKIQRTQQEDSAVYLCASSLDEGRRETQYFGPGTRLLVL.